A selection of T cell receptor beta chains follows, all from one sample in a study of blood T cell repertoires in COVID-19. Assay used: immunoSEQ multiplex PCR; TCRdb lists only in-frame clones, some missing. The profile shows approximately 150,000 clones, nearly 90% of them singletons. Source material: peripheral blood. Every receptor here comes from a man in his 70s with acute or convalescent COVID-19. Each CDR3 is given with its conserved first and last residue. The order of the fields is D gene, J gene, V gene, CDR3 protein. A D gene is named only where the DNA matches it firmly.

d_call: NA; j_call: TRBJ1-1; v_call: TRBV18; cdr3_aa: CASSPNTESSIEAFF
d_call: TRBD1; j_call: TRBJ2-3; v_call: TRBV28; cdr3_aa: CASSLGGQGNTQYF
d_call: NA; j_call: TRBJ2-7; v_call: TRBV6-5; cdr3_aa: CASSQTGFPYEQYF
d_call: NA; j_call: TRBJ2-1; v_call: TRBV3-1/TRBV3-2; cdr3_aa: CASSQGGTRPRYEQFF
d_call: NA; j_call: TRBJ2-1; v_call: TRBV9; cdr3_aa: CASSAGVRGNEQFF
d_call: NA; j_call: TRBJ1-5; v_call: TRBV19; cdr3_aa: CASSNRVGNQPQHF
d_call: NA; j_call: TRBJ1-6; v_call: TRBV5-1; cdr3_aa: CASRNRVGDSPLHF
d_call: TRBD2; j_call: TRBJ2-5; v_call: TRBV9; cdr3_aa: CASSVAGSGAGVETQYF
d_call: TRBD1; j_call: TRBJ1-2; v_call: TRBV5-1; cdr3_aa: CASSSSDTGDYTF
d_call: TRBD1; j_call: TRBJ1-6; v_call: TRBV19; cdr3_aa: CASGDRGGSPLHF
d_call: TRBD1; j_call: TRBJ1-5; v_call: TRBV30; cdr3_aa: CAGKSGGRVGSQPQHF
d_call: NA; j_call: TRBJ1-6; v_call: TRBV2; cdr3_aa: CASSEAEGLFSYNSPLHF
d_call: TRBD1; j_call: TRBJ1-6; v_call: TRBV5-1; cdr3_aa: CASSLGTGHSPLHF
d_call: NA; j_call: TRBJ1-2; v_call: TRBV4-1; cdr3_aa: CASSQATGIDYGYTF
d_call: NA; j_call: TRBJ2-5; v_call: TRBV14; cdr3_aa: CASSQSSETQYF
d_call: TRBD1; j_call: TRBJ2-1; v_call: TRBV5-1; cdr3_aa: CASSRAPTGGVYNEQFF
d_call: NA; j_call: TRBJ2-5; v_call: TRBV20-1; cdr3_aa: CSATYRETQYF
d_call: NA; j_call: TRBJ2-2; v_call: TRBV14; cdr3_aa: CASSQERERPNTGELFF
d_call: TRBD2; j_call: TRBJ2-3; v_call: TRBV6-6; cdr3_aa: CASRGLAGGSTDTQYF
d_call: NA; j_call: TRBJ2-1; v_call: TRBV7-3; cdr3_aa: CASSLTQGSYNEQFF
d_call: TRBD2; j_call: TRBJ2-3; v_call: TRBV25-1; cdr3_aa: CASSDLSTSGTDTQYF
d_call: NA; j_call: TRBJ1-6; v_call: TRBV7-9; cdr3_aa: CASSLETRNSPLHF
d_call: NA; j_call: TRBJ1-1; v_call: TRBV25-1; cdr3_aa: CASSESLQSKLNTEAFF
d_call: NA; j_call: TRBJ1-6; v_call: TRBV5-1; cdr3_aa: CASSLGTENSPLHF
d_call: NA; j_call: TRBJ1-2; v_call: TRBV28; cdr3_aa: CASSYAGTNYGYTF
d_call: NA; j_call: TRBJ2-1; v_call: TRBV2; cdr3_aa: CASSERVRSEQFF
d_call: NA; j_call: TRBJ2-3; v_call: TRBV10-1; cdr3_aa: CASSDPSASTDTQYF
d_call: NA; j_call: TRBJ2-7; v_call: TRBV10-3; cdr3_aa: CAISGQRTYEQYF
d_call: NA; j_call: TRBJ2-1; v_call: TRBV28; cdr3_aa: CASSLASANNEQFF
d_call: TRBD2; j_call: TRBJ2-5; v_call: TRBV5-1; cdr3_aa: CASRSRRGGLAEQETQYF
d_call: TRBD1; j_call: TRBJ1-2; v_call: TRBV5-4; cdr3_aa: CASSLAGTGLYGYTF
d_call: TRBD1; j_call: TRBJ1-2; v_call: TRBV11-3; cdr3_aa: CARFLRGLLTGYTF
d_call: NA; j_call: TRBJ1-5; v_call: TRBV4-1; cdr3_aa: CASSRTQGEGDQPQHF
d_call: TRBD1; j_call: TRBJ1-1; v_call: TRBV11-2; cdr3_aa: CASGTGLGNTEAFF
d_call: NA; j_call: TRBJ2-1; v_call: TRBV5-1; cdr3_aa: CASSLEPALSYNEQFF
d_call: NA; j_call: TRBJ2-2; v_call: TRBV3-1/TRBV3-2; cdr3_aa: CASSQDRYRELFF
d_call: TRBD2; j_call: TRBJ2-1; v_call: TRBV7-9; cdr3_aa: CASSLVGTSYNEQFF
d_call: NA; j_call: TRBJ2-6; v_call: TRBV27; cdr3_aa: CASSLVGVSYSGANVLTF
d_call: NA; j_call: TRBJ1-6; v_call: TRBV9; cdr3_aa: CASSVDGHPNSPLHF
d_call: TRBD1; j_call: TRBJ1-1; v_call: TRBV4-2; cdr3_aa: CASSQGQGAGTEAFF
d_call: NA; j_call: TRBJ1-2; v_call: TRBV24-1; cdr3_aa: CATSDRSGVGYTF
d_call: NA; j_call: TRBJ2-3; v_call: TRBV5-1; cdr3_aa: CASSLGVAPDTQYF
d_call: TRBD1; j_call: TRBJ1-1; v_call: TRBV28; cdr3_aa: CASSSWTTGATEAFF
d_call: NA; j_call: TRBJ2-3; v_call: TRBV6-5; cdr3_aa: CASSSPGQPSTDTQYF
d_call: NA; j_call: TRBJ1-6; v_call: TRBV6-5; cdr3_aa: CASSLGGRMNSPLHF
d_call: NA; j_call: TRBJ2-7; v_call: TRBV5-4; cdr3_aa: CASSWAGYEQYF
d_call: TRBD2; j_call: TRBJ2-1; v_call: TRBV7-9; cdr3_aa: CASSSTSGGANYNEQFF
d_call: TRBD1; j_call: TRBJ1-5; v_call: TRBV6-5; cdr3_aa: CASSRQGRAQPQHF
d_call: TRBD2; j_call: TRBJ2-7; v_call: TRBV6-5; cdr3_aa: CASSYSAGEHYEQYF
d_call: NA; j_call: TRBJ2-2; v_call: TRBV4-1; cdr3_aa: CASSQETLRGTGELFF
d_call: NA; j_call: TRBJ2-2; v_call: TRBV19; cdr3_aa: CASSMRVTGELFF
d_call: NA; j_call: TRBJ2-7; v_call: TRBV6-2/TRBV6-3; cdr3_aa: CASSGVGTGSYEQYF